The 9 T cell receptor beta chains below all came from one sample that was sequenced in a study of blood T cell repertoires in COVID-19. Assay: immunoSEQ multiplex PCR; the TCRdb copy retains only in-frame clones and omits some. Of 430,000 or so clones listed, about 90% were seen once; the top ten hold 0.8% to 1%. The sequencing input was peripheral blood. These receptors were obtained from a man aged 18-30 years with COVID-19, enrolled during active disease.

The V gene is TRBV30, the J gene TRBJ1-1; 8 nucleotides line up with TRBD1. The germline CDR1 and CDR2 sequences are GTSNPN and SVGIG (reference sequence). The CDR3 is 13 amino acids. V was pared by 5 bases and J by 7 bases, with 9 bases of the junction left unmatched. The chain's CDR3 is CAWETGGRSEAFF. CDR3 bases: TGTGCCTGGGAAACAGGGGGAAGAAGTGAAGCTTTCTTT. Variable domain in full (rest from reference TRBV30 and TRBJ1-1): SQTIHQWPATLVQPVGSPLSLECTVEGTSNPNLYWYRQAAGRGLQLLFYSVGIGQISSEVPQNLSASRPQDRQFILSSKKLLLSDSGFYLCAWETGGRSEAFFGQGTRLTVV.

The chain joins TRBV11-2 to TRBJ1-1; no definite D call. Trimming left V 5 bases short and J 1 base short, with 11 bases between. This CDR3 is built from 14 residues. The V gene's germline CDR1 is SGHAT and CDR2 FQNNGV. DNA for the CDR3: TGTGCCAGCAGCACCAGACGGAGGAACACTGAAGCTTTCTTT. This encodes CASSTRRRNTEAFF.

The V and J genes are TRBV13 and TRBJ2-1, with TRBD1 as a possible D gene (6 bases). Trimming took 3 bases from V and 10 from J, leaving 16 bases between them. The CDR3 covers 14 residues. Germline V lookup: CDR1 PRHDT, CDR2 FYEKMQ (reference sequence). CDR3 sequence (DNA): TGTGCCAGCAGCTTTAGGGGGAGACGGACGGAGCAGTTCTTC. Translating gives CASSFRGRRTEQFF.

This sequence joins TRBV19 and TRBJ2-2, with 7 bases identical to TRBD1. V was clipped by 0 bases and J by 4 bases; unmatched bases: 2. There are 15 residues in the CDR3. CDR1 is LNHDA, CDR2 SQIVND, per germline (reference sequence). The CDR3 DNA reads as TGTGCCAGTAGTATAGATGGGACAGTCACCGGGGAGCTGTTTTTT. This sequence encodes CASSIDGTVTGELFF.

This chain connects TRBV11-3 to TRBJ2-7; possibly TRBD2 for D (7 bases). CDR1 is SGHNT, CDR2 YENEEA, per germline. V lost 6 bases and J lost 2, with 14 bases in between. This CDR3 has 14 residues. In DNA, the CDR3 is TGTGCCAGCAGACAGGGAGGGGCGGCCTACGAGCAGTACTTC. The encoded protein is CASRQGGAAYEQYF.

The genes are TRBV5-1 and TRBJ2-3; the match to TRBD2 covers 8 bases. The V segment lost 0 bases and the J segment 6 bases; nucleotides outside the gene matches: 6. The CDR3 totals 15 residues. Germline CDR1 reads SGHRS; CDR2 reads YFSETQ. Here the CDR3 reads CASSLVSGDADTQYF. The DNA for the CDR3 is TGCGCCAGCAGCTTGGTTAGCGGGGATGCGGATACGCAGTATTTT.

CDR3 in amino acids: CASSWMPGPRNTGELFF. CDR3 DNA sequence: TGCGCCAGCAGCTGGATGCCGGGTCCGAGAAACACCGGGGAGCTGTTTTTT. The V gene is TRBV4-1, the J gene TRBJ2-2, with D unclear. V dropped 5 bases and J dropped 2 bases, with 18 bases sitting between them. The CDR3 totals 17 residues. CDR1 is MGHRA and CDR2 is YSYEKL in the germline V gene.

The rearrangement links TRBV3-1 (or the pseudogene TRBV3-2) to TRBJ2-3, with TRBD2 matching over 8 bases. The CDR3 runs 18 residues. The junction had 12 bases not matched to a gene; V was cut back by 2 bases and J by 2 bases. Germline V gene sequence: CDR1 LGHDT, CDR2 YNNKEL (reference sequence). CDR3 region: CASSQSLGAGGNTDTQYF. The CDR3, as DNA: TGTGCCAGCAGCCAATCTTTAGGGGCGGGGGGCAACACAGATACGCAGTATTTT.

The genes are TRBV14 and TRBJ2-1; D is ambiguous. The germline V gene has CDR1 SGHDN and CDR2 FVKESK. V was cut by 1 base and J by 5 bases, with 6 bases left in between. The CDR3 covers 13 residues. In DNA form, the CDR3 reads TGTGCCAGCAGCCAAGCACTCAACAATGAGCAGTTCTTC. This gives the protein CASSQALNNEQFF.